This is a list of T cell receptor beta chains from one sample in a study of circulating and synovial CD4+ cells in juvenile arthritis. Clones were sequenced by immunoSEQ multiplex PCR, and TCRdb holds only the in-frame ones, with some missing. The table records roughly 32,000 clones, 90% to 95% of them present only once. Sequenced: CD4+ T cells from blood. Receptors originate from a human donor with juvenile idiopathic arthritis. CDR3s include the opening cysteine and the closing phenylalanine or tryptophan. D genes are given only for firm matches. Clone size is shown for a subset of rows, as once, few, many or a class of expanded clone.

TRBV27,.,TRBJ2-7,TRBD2,CASSFYGTSGSYEQYF
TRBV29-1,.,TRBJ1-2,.,CSVTLRGSYGYTF
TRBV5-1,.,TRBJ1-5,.,CASSLTGGDQPQHF
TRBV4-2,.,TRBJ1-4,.,CASRTLTGRSEKLFF
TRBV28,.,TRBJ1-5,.,CASSLSSGYQPQHF
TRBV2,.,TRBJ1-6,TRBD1,CASKGDRGRKGDSPLHF
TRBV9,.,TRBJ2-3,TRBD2,CASSVNGRDTQYF
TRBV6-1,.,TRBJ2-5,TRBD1,CASSVSQGGETQYF
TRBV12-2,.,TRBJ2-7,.,CASRLRTMTHDEQYF
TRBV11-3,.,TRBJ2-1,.,CASSRRGNNEQFF
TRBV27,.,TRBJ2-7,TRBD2,CASRSTSGRSEQYF
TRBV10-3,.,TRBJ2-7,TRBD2,CAISARGEIEQYF
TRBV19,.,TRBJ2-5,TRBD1,CASSIESGTGLEETQYF
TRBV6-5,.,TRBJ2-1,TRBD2,CASSYSSGRGNNEQFF
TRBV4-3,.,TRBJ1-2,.,CASSQEGSGLTAYGYTF
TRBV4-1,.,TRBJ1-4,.,CASSQVGLNEKLFF
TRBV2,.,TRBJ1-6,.,CASTRGEDSPLHF
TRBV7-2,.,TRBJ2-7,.,CASSSRVHEQYF
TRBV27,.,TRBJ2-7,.,CASSLGTQYEQYF
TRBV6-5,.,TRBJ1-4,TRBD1,CASSYLGGGGEKLFF
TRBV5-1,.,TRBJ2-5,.,CASSLGLDLETQYF
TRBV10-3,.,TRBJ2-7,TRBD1,CAISESGDRTYEQYF
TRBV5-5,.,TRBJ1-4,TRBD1,CASSFYRGTDEKLFF
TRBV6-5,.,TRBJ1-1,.,CASSWGTGRANTEAFF
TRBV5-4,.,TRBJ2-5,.,CASSLAGIETQYF
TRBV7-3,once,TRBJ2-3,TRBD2,CASAGGSSTDTQYF
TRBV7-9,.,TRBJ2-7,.,CASSLALRQGLGYEQYF
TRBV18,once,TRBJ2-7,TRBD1,CASSLTYRDRGYEQYF
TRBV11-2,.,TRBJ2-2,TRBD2,CASSLKGGLITGELFF
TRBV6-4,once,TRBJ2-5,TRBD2,CAVLGLAGKGGETQYF
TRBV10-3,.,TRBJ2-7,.,CAISESRDFNSYEQYF
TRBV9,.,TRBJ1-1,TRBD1,CASSVRQGIDTEAFF
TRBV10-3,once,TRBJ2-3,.,CAISESTLSTDTQYF
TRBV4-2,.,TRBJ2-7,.,CASSQDLAGWEQYF
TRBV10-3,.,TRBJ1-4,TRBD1,CAISETGGYEKLFF
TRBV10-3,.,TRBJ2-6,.,CAIRDKAKGSGANVLTF
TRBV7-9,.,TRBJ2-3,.,CASSRRTDTQYF
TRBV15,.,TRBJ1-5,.,CATSSNHGLNRDNQPQHF
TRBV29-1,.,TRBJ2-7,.,CSVEDPTDYEQYF
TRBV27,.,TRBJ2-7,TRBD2,CASSLSARGTSGSYEQYF
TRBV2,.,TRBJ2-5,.,CASSKGLARGETQYF
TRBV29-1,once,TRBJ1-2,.,CSVYRDYGYTF
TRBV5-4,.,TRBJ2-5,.,CASGAGAETQYF
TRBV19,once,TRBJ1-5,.,CASSIPGDYQPQHF
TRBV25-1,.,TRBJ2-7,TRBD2,CASLGLAGYEQYF
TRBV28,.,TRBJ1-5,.,CASSLFLQPQHF
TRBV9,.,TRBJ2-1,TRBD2,CASSVETSGRGEQFF
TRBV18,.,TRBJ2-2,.,CASSPQEGATGELFF
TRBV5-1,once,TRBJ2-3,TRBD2,CASSLTSGPDTQYF
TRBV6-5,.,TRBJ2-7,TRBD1,CASRGFGDSNHEQYF
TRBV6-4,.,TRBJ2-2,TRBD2,CASSGTSEHGELFF
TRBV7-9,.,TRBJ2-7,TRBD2,CASSLARGKSYEQYF